The 5 T cell receptor beta chains below come from one sample, sequenced in a study of cytomegalovirus exposure and HLA in healthy donors. Both 60 Vbeta primers and 13 Jbeta primers went into the PCR. Clones were sequenced by immunoSEQ multiplex PCR, and TCRdb holds only the in-frame ones, with some missing. The sample carries 110,000 to 150,000 clones, 70% recorded once. The specimen was PBMCs. These receptors were taken from a woman younger than 45 in good health and CMV-seronegative.

The chain combines TRBV2 with TRBJ1-1; 8 bases line up with TRBD1. This CDR3 has 19 residues. Per germline, CDR1 SNHLY and CDR2 FYNNEI. Trimming cost V 4 bases and J 0 bases; bases outside gene matches: 16. DNA of the CDR3: TGTGCCAGCAGTGGACCCTTCGACAGGGGTATCCTTATGAACACTGAAGCTTTCTTT. It encodes CASSGPFDRGILMNTEAFF.

The chain couples TRBV28 to TRBJ1-5, with TRBD1 matching 9 bases. J gave up 6 bases and V 6 bases, and 9 bases lay outside the gene matches. CDR3 size: 15 residues. Germline CDR1 reads MDHEN; CDR2 reads SYDVKM. DNA for the CDR3: TGTGCCAGCAGACCCACAGGGGGCGGCGGTCAGCCCCAGCATTTT. This sequence encodes CASRPTGGGGQPQHF.

This chain's CDR3 is CASSLVDRVYEQYF. The CDR3 DNA reads TGTGCCAGCAGCTTGGTTGACAGGGTCTACGAGCAGTACTTC. The V gene is TRBV7-8, the J gene TRBJ2-7, with 7 nucleotides matching TRBD1. The ends lost 3 bases at V and 3 bases at J; junction bases unmatched: 5. The CDR3 sequence is 14 residues long. Germline V gene lookup returns CDR1 SGHVS and CDR2 FQNEAQ.

This clone was detected only once. The chain combines TRBV5-1 with TRBJ2-1; D may be TRBD2 (6 bases). The germline V gene has CDR1 SGHRS and CDR2 YFSETQ. V was cut by 0 bases and J by 4 bases, with 17 bases left in between. This CDR3 is built from 17 residues. The CDR3 DNA is TGCGCCAGCAGCTTGGGCGACGGGGACTGGACTTACAATGAGCAGTTCTTC. It translates to CASSLGDGDWTYNEQFF.

The chain is built from TRBV18 and TRBJ1-1; no reliable D call. The V gene lost 2 bases and the J gene lost 0 bases, with 13 bases spanning the gap. CDR1 is KGHSH and CDR2 is LQKENI in the germline V gene. The length of the CDR3 is 16 residues. Here the CDR3 DNA reads TGTGCCAGCTCACCAGTGACGGGAAACATGAACACTGAAGCTTTCTTT. Translated: CASSPVTGNMNTEAFF.